The following is a T cell receptor beta chain sequence with its context. Clones were sequenced by immunoSEQ multiplex PCR, and TCRdb holds only the in-frame ones, with some missing. The sample has around 64,000 clones, roughly 90% seen once. This record comes from a study of control samples from healthy donors and cancer patients. This TCR was recovered from a man in his sixties with colorectal cancer. Sequenced material: PBMCs.

Here the CDR3 DNA reads TGTGCCAGCAGCCACAGTAAGGGACAGGGAGGGTACGAGCAGTACTTC. It specifies CASSHSKGQGGYEQYF. This chain connects TRBV14 to TRBJ2-7, with TRBD1 identical over 9 bases. The germline gives CDR1 SGHDN, CDR2 FVKESK. This CDR3 contains 16 residues. V trimming: 3 bases; J trimming: 4 bases; junction bases outside the gene matches: 10.